Presented here are 11 T cell receptor beta chains from one specimen sequenced in a study of naive and memory T cell subsets (TCRdb year 2017). The library was made by UMI-ligation and nested PCR. For sequencing, an Illumina MiSeq was employed. To cover both TRBC1 and TRBC2, the beta constant-region primer consisted of an equimolar mix of two oligonucleotides. The ligated cDNA went through four rounds of PCR with nested alpha and beta constant-region primers together with the SP2 primer. Using fastp trimming at Q25 and MiXCR clonotype assembly, TCRdb reanalyzed the public sequencing data and kept in-frame beta chains. Each CDR3 protein gets just one entry, which takes the most common genes and DNA from the rows behind it. The sample table contains tens of thousands of distinct CDR3 sequences; only one count was recorded for 8.5% to 10% of them. The biggest ten clones account for about 20% of the sample.

Sequences were obtained from central memory CD8+ T cells from blood. The cell subset or site label for this specimen denotes: central memory, CD45RA- CD27+. The receptor source for this set is a human donor in good health.

This clonotype showed up many times. The V and J genes are TRBV4-1 and TRBJ2-1; 8 bases are a match to TRBD2. With V trimmed by 8 bases and J by 3 bases, 9 bases remained unmatched. Germline loops: CDR1 MGHRA, CDR2 YSYEKL. The CDR3 runs 15 residues. CDR3 nucleotide sequence: TGCGCCAGCGCGATGCTCAGCGGGGGCTACAATGAGCAGTTCTTC. Translated: CASAMLSGGYNEQFF.

Worth noting for this clonotype: One junction end does not reproduce the germline sequence, and a read error may be involved. The chain is built from TRBV19 and TRBJ1-5; tentatively, D is TRBD1 (5 bases). The CDR3 loop spans 15 amino acids. CDR1 and CDR2 (germline): LNHDA, SQIVND (reference sequence). CDR3: CTSRRGTGSNQPQHF. The CDR3, as DNA: TGTACCAGTAGACGCGGGACCGGGAGCAATCAGCCCCAGCATTTT.

In its sample, this clonotype was seen many times. The rearrangement joins TRBV12-3 or TRBV12-4 to TRBJ2-3; 7 nucleotides line up with TRBD1. The CDR3 is 16 residues long. V was pared by 1 base and J by 2 bases, with 6 bases of the junction left unmatched. The DNA for the CDR3 is TGTGCCAGCAGTTTAGTACGGGACAGCCTCACAGATACGCAGTATTTT. This gives the protein CASSLVRDSLTDTQYF.

Many counts were recorded for this clonotype. The CDR3 DNA reads TGTGCCAGCAGGGAGCCGGGAGCATACAATGAGCAGTTCTTC. As protein: CASREPGAYNEQFF. V gene TRBV2 combines with J gene TRBJ2-1, with D possibly TRBD2 on 6 matching bases. The CDR3 loop spans 14 amino acids. V lost 6 bases to trimming and J lost 4 bases, with 13 bases between them. The germline V gene has CDR1 SNHLY and CDR2 FYNNEI. The full variable domain, rest sourced from reference TRBV2 and TRBJ2-1, is EPEVTQTPSHQVTQMGQEVILRCVPISNHLYFYWYRQILGQKVEFLVSFYNNEISEKSEIFDDQFSVERPDGSNFTLKIRSTKLEDSAMYFCASREPGAYNEQFFGPGTRLTVL.

CDR3 amino acids: CSARDPASSYNSPLHF. As DNA, the CDR3 is TGCAGTGCTAGAGATCCAGCAAGTTCCTATAATTCACCCCTCCACTTT. The chain employs TRBV20-1 and TRBJ1-6, with D hard to call. V was pared by 0 bases and J by 1 base, with 10 bases between. CDR1 is DFQATT, CDR2 SNEGSKA, per germline (reference sequence). The CDR3 is made up of 16 amino acids.

About this clonotype itself: An end of the junction differs from the germline gene, which may be a read error. The J gene is TRBJ2-1, the V gene TRBV27; D gene uncertain. The CDR3 length is 15 residues. The germline CDR1 and CDR2 sequences are MNHEY and SMNVEV (reference sequence). DNA for the CDR3: TGTGCCAGCAGTTTATTATTAGGCTCCTACGATGAGCAGTTCTTC. Its protein is CASSLLLGSYDEQFF.

As DNA, the CDR3 is TGTGCCAGCAGCTTAGGCCTTGGGAACGAGCAGTACTTC. Translation: CASSLGLGNEQYF. The gene calls are TRBV13 and TRBJ2-7; D unclear. Germline CDR1 and CDR2: PRHDT and FYEKMQ (reference sequence). CDR3 length: 13 amino acids. Trimming removed 0 bases from V and 5 bases from J, with 8 bases in between.

V gene TRBV13 combines with J gene TRBJ2-7; no reliable D call. Trimming took 3 bases from V and 0 from J, leaving 9 bases between them. The CDR3 has 14 residues. From germline, CDR1 is PRHDT and CDR2 FYEKMQ (reference sequence). CDR3 nucleotides: TGTGCCAGCAGCTTGACCGAGAGCTCCTACGAGCAGTACTTC. As protein: CASSLTESSYEQYF.

CDR3 loop: CATSRGGELFF. The CDR3 nucleotides are TGTGCCACCAGCAGAGGAGGGGAGCTGTTTTTT. This chain joins TRBV15 and TRBJ2-2, with D unclear. CDR1 and CDR2 from the germline V gene are LNHNV and YYDKDF (reference sequence). There are 11 residues in the CDR3. The ends were cut back, 1 base at V and 8 bases at J, with 2 bases in the middle.

This clonotype was detected once. The chain links TRBV7-9 to TRBJ2-7; 10 nucleotides agree with TRBD2. The CDR3 loop spans 15 amino acids. CDR1 and CDR2 from the germline V gene are SEHNR and FQNEAQ (reference sequence). V dropped 4 bases and J dropped 1; count of bases not matched to a gene: 4. DNA for the CDR3: TGTGCCAGCAGCTCCCCACTAGCGGGATCCTACGAGCAGTACTTC. Its translation is CASSSPLAGSYEQYF.

There are many counts of this clonotype. This rearrangement joins TRBV28 to TRBJ2-3, with a possible D match to TRBD2 (5 bases). This CDR3 is built from 17 residues. CDR1 and CDR2 from the germline V gene are MDHEN and SYDVKM. With 4 bases removed from V and 1 base from J, the gap between germline ends came to 18 bases. The CDR3 DNA sequence: TGTGCCAGCAGTTCCGAGAGTCTAGCAGCGGGCACAGATACGCAGTATTTT. Its translation: CASSSESLAAGTDTQYF. Supplemented by reference TRBV28 and TRBJ2-3, the full variable domain reads DVKVTQSSRYLVKRTGEKVFLECVQDMDHENMFWYRQDPGLGLRLIYFSYDVKMKEKGDIPEGYSVSREKKERFSLILESASTNQTSMYLCASSSESLAAGTDTQYFGPGTRLTVL.